The 9 T cell receptor beta chains below were found in one sample sequenced in a study of blood T cell repertoires in COVID-19 (dated by TCRdb to the early 2020s). Library preparation employed the immunoSEQ multiplex PCR assay. Here the immuneACCESS table is served through TCRdb, limited to in-frame sequences with V and J called. Missing clones are a known gap in these copies; in checked studies unresolved V genes cover under half, and the rest lacks a known reason. This sample has some 200,000 clones in its table, and about nine tenths of those were observed once. The ten largest clones add up to around 6.5% of the sample. The specimen sequenced was peripheral blood. These receptor sequences come from a man older than 75 with acute or convalescent COVID-19.

The table lists this clone with a few counts. The CDR3 is CASSRDRGILGYGYTF. The CDR3 region has the DNA TGTGCCAGCAGCCGGGACAGGGGGATTCTCGGCTATGGCTACACCTTC. The gene calls are TRBV4-2 and TRBJ1-2; 11 bases map to TRBD1. CDR1 is LGHNA, CDR2 YNFKEQ, per germline. The CDR3 spans 16 residues. With 4 bases clipped from V and 4 bases from J, the junction kept 8 bases outside the gene matches.

The CDR3 is CATSRAKGQGGQPQHF. The CDR3 coding sequence is TGTGCCACCAGCAGAGCCAAAGGACAGGGAGGTCAGCCCCAGCATTTT. The chain links TRBV15 to TRBJ1-5; TRBD1 agrees at 8 bases. The V gene's germline CDR1 is LNHNV and CDR2 YYDKDF (reference sequence). Trimming took 1 base from V and 6 from J; bases not matched to a gene: 8. This CDR3 spans 16 amino acids.

The genes are TRBV30 and TRBJ2-7; a weak D match, TRBD1 (6 bases). Per the germline V gene, CDR1 is GTSNPN and CDR2 is SVGIG (reference sequence). The CDR3 contains 15 residues. V lost 3 bases to trimming and J lost 0 bases, with 15 bases between them. Here the CDR3 DNA reads TGTGCCTGGAGAGACAGGAGGAAAGCCTCCTACGAGCAGTACGTC. Translating gives CAWRDRRKASYEQYV.

This chain joins TRBV5-1 and TRBJ2-1; the D gene is possibly TRBD1 (6 bases). The length of the CDR3 is 11 residues. The germline V gene has CDR1 SGHRS and CDR2 YFSETQ. The V end was cut by 1 base, the J end by 11 bases, with 7 bases between. The CDR3: CASSLTGKQFF. The CDR3 region has the DNA TGCGCCAGCAGCTTGACAGGGAAGCAGTTCTTC. The entire variable domain, with the rest obtained from reference TRBV5-1 and TRBJ2-1, is as follows: KAGVTQTPRYLIKTRGQQVTLSCSPISGHRSVSWYQQTPGQGLQFLFEYFSETQRNKGNFPGRFSGRQFSNSRSEMNVSTLELGDSALYLCASSLTGKQFFGPGTRLTVL.

In the case of this clone: The junction departs from the called germline gene at one end, perhaps through a read error. V usage is TRBV7-2 and J usage is TRBJ2-7, with 10 bases fitting TRBD1. This CDR3 comprises 13 residues. In germline, CDR1 is SGHTA, CDR2 FQGNSA. The CDR3 nucleotides read TGTGCCAGCAGCTTAGCCCCCGGGACAGGGGCCTTCTTC. This codes for CASSLAPGTGAFF.

This clone has just one count. The chain has TRBV7-2 and TRBJ2-1, with 8 bases fitting TRBD1. Trimming cost V 5 bases and J 4 bases; bases outside gene matches: 7. Germline assignment: CDR1 SGHTA and CDR2 FQGNSA. The CDR3 is 15 amino acids. The CDR3 protein is CASSPQRTGYNEQFF. Written as DNA, the CDR3 is TGTGCCAGCAGCCCCCAGAGGACAGGGTACAATGAGCAGTTCTTC.

This chain links TRBV7-9 with TRBJ1-6; 8 bases fit TRBD1. V dropped 8 bases and J dropped 7; count of bases not matched to a gene: 7. The germline CDR1 and CDR2 sequences are SEHNR and FQNEAQ (reference sequence). The CDR3 totals 14 residues. The CDR3 protein is CASRPTGENSPLHF. The CDR3 coding sequence is TGTGCCAGCCGTCCGACAGGGGAGAATTCACCCCTCCACTTT.

V gene TRBV9 combines with J gene TRBJ1-2; D unresolved. Germline assignment: CDR1 SGDLS and CDR2 YYNGEE. The CDR3 is made up of 15 amino acids. Trimming shortened V by 0 bases and J by 0 bases, and 9 bases separated the two germline ends. CDR3 in DNA: TGTGCCAGCAGCGTAGGGGCAGTCCCTAACTATGGCTACACCTTC. This codes for CASSVGAVPNYGYTF.

The chain is built from TRBV6-5 and TRBJ2-1; 10 positions agree with TRBD2. This CDR3 comprises 15 residues. Losses at the gene ends were 5 bases for V and 5 bases for J; bases not matched to a gene: 6. Germline CDR1 MNHEY, CDR2 SVGAGI. CDR3 region: CASSQLAGFNNEQFF. The CDR3 nucleotides are TGTGCCAGCAGTCAACTAGCGGGATTCAACAATGAGCAGTTCTTC.